This T cell receptor (beta chain) is from a study of radiation and T cells in renal cell carcinoma. About the research overall: Nephrectomy followed 15 Gy stereotactic body radiation by 4 weeks.

The assay was immunoSEQ multiplex PCR, and TCRdb's table has in-frame clones only and misses some. The sample includes under 65,000 clones, about three quarters of them seen just once. Documented time point: baseline pretreatment blood. Treatment in this sample: 15 Gy SBRT to primary tumor, nephrectomy 4 weeks later. Clear cell pathology was present in this patient's renal cell carcinoma. In this sample, this clone turned up a few times. This sample comprised blood, obtained from a patient whose treatment included radiotherapy and nephrectomy. This receptor was obtained from a man in his sixties with renal cell carcinoma.

The CDR3 DNA reads as TGTGCCAGCAGTGTGGGGACCGGGGGCGGTAATTCACCCCTCCACTTT. This sequence encodes CASSVGTGGGNSPLHF. The J gene is TRBJ1-6, the V gene TRBV25-1; D perhaps matches TRBD1 (6 bases). With 4 bases removed from V and 6 bases from J, the gap between germline ends came to 16 bases. The CDR3 runs 16 residues. The germline V gene encodes CDR1 MGHDK and CDR2 SYGVNS.